The T cell receptor beta chain described here comes from a study of shared clonotypes between healthy human individuals. Study results and limitations: Several donors held 4.5% to 5% of naive CD4 clonotypes in common.

Worth noting for this clone: Its antigen is as yet unknown.

The repertoire was sequenced with immunoSEQ multiplex PCR; TCRdb's copy has only in-frame clones and lacks some. This table has 2 million to 2.5 million clones, 85% to 95% appearing once. The sample consisted of naive CD4+ T cells from PBMCs. Noted subset: CD45RA+ positively selected. This TCR was sampled from a man aged 18 to 30 in good health. Some clones in this sample may be carry-over from other donors' samples.

DNA for the CDR3: TGTGCCAGCAGCAGGAGACAGGGGGTGGGTAATCAGCCCCAGCATTTT. Amino acid sequence: CASSRRQGVGNQPQHF. The chain joins TRBV5-8 to TRBJ1-5; TRBD1 matches at 9 bases. Per the germline V gene, CDR1 is SGHTS and CDR2 is YDEGEE. The V segment lost 4 bases and the J segment 4 bases; nucleotides outside the gene matches: 9. The CDR3 has 16 residues. Full variable domain (missing parts from reference TRBV5-8 and TRBJ1-5): EAGVTQSPTHLIKTRGQQATLRCSPISGHTSVYWYQQALGLGLQFLLWYDEGEERNRGNFPPRFSGRQFPNYSSELNVNALELEDSALYLCASSRRQGVGNQPQHFGDGTRLSIL.